The 23 T cell receptor beta chains reported below all come from one sample, sequenced in a study of CD8 T cells in ankylosing spondylitis. A single record per CDR3 protein comes from TCRdb applying MiXCR to the 5' RACE reads. The sample gives roughly 69,000 distinct CDR3 sequences, about 5.4% of which show up once; around 2.2% is in the top ten. Material: blood, either unsorted or a sorted T cell fraction (not recorded which). These TCRs come from a male donor with ankylosing spondylitis or in good health (not recorded which).

This clonotype has a count of ten or more. This chain joins TRBV27 and TRBJ2-7, with D hard to call. The CDR3 extends over 13 amino acids. Trimming removed 4 bases at V and 3 bases at J, with 10 bases between. CDR1 and CDR2 (germline): MNHEY, SMNVEV (reference sequence). CDR3 bases: TGTGCCAGCAGTTCGGGCCCCGGCTACGAGCAGTACTTC. This sequence encodes CASSSGPGYEQYF.

This clonotype was counted ten times or more. The chain couples TRBV3-1 to TRBJ2-7, with TRBD1 identical over 7 bases. This CDR3 spans 16 amino acids. J was trimmed by 4 bases and V by 3 bases; bases with no gene match: 12. Germline V gene lookup returns CDR1 LGHDT and CDR2 YNNKEL (reference sequence). The DNA of the CDR3 is TGTGCCAGCAGCCACCCCCTCGGAGCAGGGGGTTACGAGCAGTACTTC. This translates into CASSHPLGAGGYEQYF.

At least ten counts were recorded for this clonotype. The V call is TRBV14, the J call TRBJ2-1; no clear D. The germline V gene encodes CDR1 SGHDN and CDR2 FVKESK. The CDR3 runs to 16 residues. The V gene lost 5 bases and the J gene lost 7 bases, with 21 bases spanning the gap. The CDR3 DNA is TGTGCCAGCAGCTCAACGACCCGAGCAGGTGGGAATGAGCAGTTCTTC. Its translation is CASSSTTRAGGNEQFF. The whole variable domain, filled in from reference TRBV14 and TRBJ2-1, reads EAGVTQFPSHSVIEKGQTVTLRCDPISGHDNLYWYRRVMGKEIKFLLHFVKESKQDESGMPNNRFLAERTGGTYSTLKVQPAELEDSGVYFCASSSTTRAGGNEQFFGPGTRLTVL.

Of note for this clonotype: At one end the junction does not follow the germline gene, possibly because of a read error. The rearrangement uses TRBV20-1 and TRBJ1-1; 12 bases line up with TRBD1. CDR3 length: 17 residues. Germline-derived CDR1 and CDR2 are DFQATT and SNEGSKA (reference sequence). CDR3 residues: CCARAIPGQGANTEAFF. The CDR3 nucleotides read TGCTGTGCTAGAGCTATTCCGGGACAGGGGGCCAACACTGAAGCTTTCTTT.

This clonotype was counted many times. V is TRBV30 and J is TRBJ1-1; 8 bases are a match to TRBD1. The CDR3 totals 13 residues. Germline CDR1 is GTSNPN and CDR2 is SVGIG (reference sequence). Trimming removed 3 bases from V and 1 base from J; junction bases left unmatched: 1. The CDR3 reads CAWSRGQNTEAFF. Here the CDR3 DNA reads TGTGCCTGGAGCAGGGGGCAGAACACTGAAGCTTTCTTT.

This clonotype was detected many times. The rearrangement joins TRBV6-2 or TRBV6-3 to TRBJ1-1; D is perhaps TRBD1 (5 bases). The V end was cut by 3 bases, the J end by 2 bases, with 16 bases between. Looked up from germline, CDR1 is MNHEY and CDR2 is SVGEGT. The CDR3 has 16 residues. The CDR3 sequence: CASSYILGAFNTEAFF. CDR3 bases: TGTGCCAGCAGTTATATACTAGGGGCCTTCAACACTGAAGCTTTCTTT.

This clonotype occurred many times. The chain is built from TRBV6-1 and TRBJ2-1; D may be TRBD2 (6 bases). V lost 0 bases and J 6 bases, leaving 9 bases between the germline ends. The CDR3 loop spans 14 amino acids. Germline loops: CDR1 MNHNS, CDR2 SASEGT. The CDR3 bases are TGTGCCAGCAGTGAAGCTTGGGGGGTCAATGAGCAGTTCTTC. It codes for CASSEAWGVNEQFF.

This clonotype was counted many times. V is TRBV2 and J is TRBJ2-7; D is possibly TRBD2 (6 bases). Trimming removed 8 bases from V and 0 bases from J, with 11 bases in between. This CDR3 contains 13 residues. Germline CDR1 is SNHLY and CDR2 is FYNNEI. DNA of the CDR3: TGTGCCAGCCATGGAGGGTACTCCTACGAGCAGTACTTC. It codes for CASHGGYSYEQYF.

This clonotype was counted at least ten times. J is TRBJ2-3 and V is TRBV20-1, with 8 bases matching TRBD2. The V segment lost 8 bases and the J segment 0 bases; nucleotides outside the gene matches: 16. The CDR3 runs to 17 residues. Germline V CDR1 and CDR2: DFQATT, SNEGSKA (reference sequence). Here the CDR3 DNA reads TGCAGTTTCCTTTGGGCTAGCGGGCCTTCTAGCACAGATACGCAGTATTTT. Its protein is CSFLWASGPSSTDTQYF.

This clonotype came up many times. The chain employs TRBV4-2 and TRBJ1-1; 12 bases agree with TRBD1. The trim removed 0 bases at V and 2 bases at J, leaving 4 bases unmatched. Germline CDR1 LGHNA, CDR2 YNFKEQ. This CDR3 region has 17 residues. CDR3 sequence (DNA): TGTGCCAGCAGCCAAGACCCGGGACAGGGGGCTAACACTGAAGCTTTCTTT. Protein product: CASSQDPGQGANTEAFF.

This clonotype was counted many times. The V gene is TRBV11-3, the J gene TRBJ1-5, with TRBD1 identical over 12 bases. The CDR3 consists of 18 residues. Looked up from germline, CDR1 is SGHNT and CDR2 is YENEEA. V lost 4 bases and J lost 3; bases outside the gene matches: 10. This chain's CDR3 is CASSSGQGARIINQPQHF. The CDR3 region has the DNA TGTGCCAGCAGCTCGGGACAGGGGGCGAGGATTATCAATCAGCCCCAGCATTTT.

This clonotype showed up many times. The chain is built from TRBV27 and TRBJ2-1, with 11 bases identical to TRBD2. J was trimmed by 9 bases and V by 5 bases; bases with no gene match: 9. The germline V gene has CDR1 MNHEY and CDR2 SMNVEV (reference sequence). This CDR3 has 15 amino acids. CDR3 sequence (DNA): TGTGCCAGCAGTCCAACGACTAGCGGGGTAATTGAGCAGTTCTTC. This gives the protein CASSPTTSGVIEQFF.

This clonotype was seen repeatedly, ten times or more. One end of the junction does not line up with germline, which may come from a read error. The gene calls are TRBV13 and TRBJ1-1; unclear D gene. Germline-derived CDR1 and CDR2 are PRHDT and FYEKMQ (reference sequence). This CDR3 has 14 amino acids. The CDR3 DNA reads TGTGCCAGCAGCCCAGACACCTGGAACGCTGAAGCTTTCTTT. Translated, it gives CASSPDTWNAEAFF. Drawing the rest from reference TRBV13 and TRBJ1-1, the complete variable domain is AAGVIQSPRHLIKEKRETATLKCYPIPRHDTVYWYQQGPGQDPQFLISFYEKMQSDKGSIPDRFSAQQFSDYHSELNMSSLELGDSALYFCASSPDTWNAEAFFGQGTRLTVV.

This clonotype was counted ten times or more. This chain links TRBV5-1 with TRBJ2-7; 7 bases line up with TRBD1. There are 14 residues in the CDR3. V trimming: 7 bases; J trimming: 5 bases; junction bases outside the gene matches: 12. The germline V gene has CDR1 SGHRS and CDR2 YFSETQ. DNA for the CDR3: TGCGCCAGCCGCTCAGCAGGGGGAGTCGACGAGCAGTACTTC. Protein sequence: CASRSAGGVDEQYF.

In regard to this clonotype: A much more abundant neighbour one base away suggests this may be a read error. The chain has TRBV2 and TRBJ2-1; 12 nucleotides align to TRBD2. The V gene's germline CDR1 is SNHLY and CDR2 FYNNEI. The CDR3 sequence is 18 residues long. CDR3 DNA: TGTGCCATCAGTTTCGTTCTAGCGGGGGGGGTGTTGGGCAATGAGCAGTTCTTC. Its translation: CAISFVLAGGVLGNEQFF. Complete variable domain (other parts from reference TRBV2 and TRBJ2-1): EPEVTQTPSHQVTQMGQEVILRCVPISNHLYFYWYRQILGQKVEFLVSFYNNEISEKSEIFDDQFSVERPDGSNFTLKIRSTKLEDSAMYFCAISFVLAGGVLGNEQFFGPGTRLTVL.

This clonotype has ten or more counts. The chain joins TRBV5-1 to TRBJ1-1, with 10 positions matching TRBD1. V was pared by 0 bases and J by 2 bases, with 1 base of the junction left unmatched. The CDR3 loop spans 15 amino acids. CDR1 is SGHRS and CDR2 is YFSETQ in the germline V gene. The CDR3: CASSLGDRGNTEAFF. The CDR3 nucleotides are TGCGCCAGCAGCTTGGGGGACAGGGGTAACACTGAAGCTTTCTTT.

This clonotype was seen many times. This chain uses TRBV6-5 with TRBJ1-6; 7 nucleotides agree with TRBD1. This CDR3 spans 17 amino acids. The germline V gene has CDR1 MNHEY and CDR2 SVGAGI. V lost 0 bases and J lost 2; bases outside the gene matches: 4. Here the CDR3 reads CASSYSSTGTYNSPLHF. In DNA, the CDR3 is TGTGCCAGCAGTTACTCCTCGACAGGGACCTATAATTCACCCCTCCACTTT.

This clonotype was detected many times. This chain connects TRBV7-9 to TRBJ2-7, with D perhaps matching TRBD1 or TRBD2 (5 bases each). Germline V CDR1 and CDR2: SEHNR, FQNEAQ (reference sequence). CDR3 length equals 14 residues. With 4 bases removed from V and 5 bases from J, the gap between germline ends came to 15 bases. The CDR3 DNA sequence: TGTGCCAGCAGCTCGGGACGCGGCCGACACGAGCAGTACTTC. Amino acid sequence: CASSSGRGRHEQYF.

As to this clonotype: The germline gene is not matched at one end of the junction; a read error may be the cause. The chain links TRBV2 to TRBJ2-6, with 8 bases lining up with TRBD1. The CDR3 loop spans 18 amino acids. Per the germline V gene, CDR1 is SNHLY and CDR2 is FYNNEI. CDR3 region: CTSCLEGQVITGANVLTF. CDR3 DNA: TGTACCAGCTGTTTAGAGGGACAGGTAATCACTGGGGCCAACGTCCTGACTTTC.

This clonotype came up many times. The chain has TRBV4-1 and TRBJ2-2; D tentatively reads TRBD1 or TRBD2 (5 bases each). Trimming pared 4 bases from V and 2 bases from J, leaving 11 bases between. This CDR3 has 15 amino acids. Germline CDR1 and CDR2: MGHRA and YSYEKL. The CDR3 is CASSPGPTNTGELFF. The CDR3 bases are TGCGCCAGCAGCCCGGGACCCACTAACACCGGGGAGCTGTTTTTT.

This clonotype was observed at least ten times. V and J are TRBV3-1 and TRBJ2-2; D is perhaps TRBD1 (6 bases). From germline, CDR1 is LGHDT and CDR2 YNNKEL (reference sequence). Deletions cut 0 bases from V and 13 bases from J, with 12 bases between. This CDR3 is 13 amino acids long. The CDR3 protein is CASSQDRGFVLFF. The CDR3 region has the DNA TGTGCCAGCAGCCAAGATAGGGGGTTCGTGCTGTTTTTT.

This clonotype was found many times. The J gene is TRBJ1-5, the V gene TRBV2, with 11 bases lining up with TRBD1. The CDR3 sequence is 16 residues long. V gave up 5 bases and J gave up 0 bases; unmatched junction bases: 3. CDR1 SNHLY and CDR2 FYNNEI come from the germline V gene. CDR3 protein: CASSPGTGGSNQPQHF. The DNA for the CDR3 is TGTGCCAGCAGTCCCGGGACAGGGGGTAGCAATCAGCCCCAGCATTTT.

This clonotype has a count of ten or more. CDR3 region: CASSWGPLSNQPQHF. The CDR3 region has the DNA TGTGCCAGCAGTTGGGGGCCGTTAAGCAATCAGCCCCAGCATTTT. The rearrangement joins TRBV28 to TRBJ1-5; the D gene is possibly TRBD1 (6 bases). V was shortened by 4 bases and J by 1 base, with 11 bases between the two germline ends. The germline V gene has CDR1 MDHEN and CDR2 SYDVKM. There are 15 residues in the CDR3.